This TCR beta chain was retrieved from a study of blood T cell repertoires in COVID-19. Sequencing was performed with immunoSEQ multiplex PCR; in TCRdb, only in-frame clones are kept and a portion is missing. The data contain about 170,000 clones, 87% of them singletons. V trimming: 2 bases; J trimming: 5 bases; junction bases outside the gene matches: 6. Germline V lookup: CDR1 ENHRY, CDR2 SYGVKD. The length of the CDR3 is 15 residues. Source material: PBMCs or T cells enriched from blood (not recorded which). This receptor was obtained from a human donor with acute COVID-19. The donor label of this sample is uncertain. The chain links TRBV10-3 to TRBJ2-1; 7 bases are a match to TRBD1. CDR3 sequence: CAISEPGQNNNEQFF. Here the CDR3 DNA reads TGTGCCATCAGTGAGCCGGGACAGAACAACAATGAGCAGTTCTTC.